This passage covers 5 T cell receptor beta chains from one sample sequenced in a study of T cell repertoires in cytomegalovirus infection. Using its own MiXCR run on the reads, TCRdb lists one record per CDR3 protein. The data show 300,000 to 400,000 distinct CDR3 sequences, about 27% seen once. For these TCRs, the target antigens are not known. The specimen was cultured PBMCs, collected from culture after CMV antigen stimulation. The receptor source for this set is a human donor in good health (CMV status not recorded). Some clones in this sample may be carry-over from other donors' samples.

The gene calls are TRBV19 and TRBJ1-1; TRBD1 is a possible D gene (5 bases). Germline CDR1 reads LNHDA; CDR2 reads SQIVND (reference sequence). V lost 9 bases, J lost 4 bases, and 24 bases lay in between. The CDR3 length is 16 residues. CDR3 in amino acids: CASHHLRGSGSTEAFF. The CDR3 bases are TGTGCCAGCCATCACTTGAGGGGCAGTGGTTCCACTGAAGCTTTCTTT.

The rearrangement joins TRBV6-1 to TRBJ1-1; D is unclear. The germline V gene encodes CDR1 MNHNS and CDR2 SASEGT. Trimming took off 6 bases at V and 1 base at J, with 9 bases between the two ends. The CDR3 consists of 13 residues. This chain's CDR3 is CASSSRGNTEAFF. The CDR3 DNA sequence: TGTGCCAGCAGCTCCAGAGGGAACACTGAAGCTTTCTTT.

This chain joins TRBV10-3 and TRBJ2-3, with D possibly TRBD2 on 6 matching bases. Trimming removed 0 bases at V and 6 bases at J, with 10 bases between. The CDR3 spans 14 residues. Germline lookup yields CDR1 ENHRY and CDR2 SYGVKD. In DNA, the CDR3 is TGTGCCATCAGTGAGTCACTAGCAACTGATACGCAGTATTTT. Encoded protein: CAISESLATDTQYF.

As regards this clonotype: Compared with germline, one end of the junction differs, possibly owing to a read error. CDR3 loop: CASSQGTGVQPQHF. Here the CDR3 DNA reads TGTGCCAGCAGCCAAGGGACAGGGGTGCAGCCCCAGCATTTT. The rearrangement links TRBV4-1 to TRBJ1-5; 10 nucleotides align to TRBD1. From germline, CDR1 is MGHRA and CDR2 YSYEKL. The length of the CDR3 is 14 residues.

In its sample, this clonotype was seen a few times. V is TRBV20-1 and J is TRBJ2-7; TRBD2 aligns across 7 bases. The germline V gene has CDR1 DFQATT and CDR2 SNEGSKA (reference sequence). The trim removed 5 bases at V and 8 bases at J, leaving 15 bases unmatched. The CDR3 is 14 amino acids. CDR3 in DNA: TGCAGTGCTCCAACGGGTGGGAGGGCCGTCCAGCAGTACTTC. Residues: CSAPTGGRAVQQYF.